Shown below are 8 T cell receptor beta chains from a single sample sequenced in a study of T cell responses to AZD1222 COVID-19 vaccine. Measured with immunoSEQ multiplex PCR; TCRdb has only the in-frame clones, and not every one. This sample has approximately 150,000 clones, with roughly 90% found just once. The sequences come from peripheral blood, collected 28 days after the second AZD1222 dose. Receptors originate from an adult who received the AZD1222 COVID-19 vaccine.

V usage is TRBV7-2 and J usage is TRBJ2-7; 9 bases match TRBD1. The CDR3 sequence is 15 residues long. J was trimmed by 2 bases and V by 0 bases; bases with no gene match: 2. Germline loops: CDR1 SGHTA, CDR2 FQGNSA. The CDR3 DNA is TGTGCCAGCAGCTTAGCGGGACAGGGTGCCTACGAGCAGTACTTC. Its translation is CASSLAGQGAYEQYF.

Of note for this clone: Distinct nucleotide sequences in the sample also encode this CDR3. The chain combines TRBV18 with TRBJ2-1, with 9 nucleotides matching TRBD1. The CDR3 covers 15 residues. Germline V gene data show CDR1 as KGHSH and CDR2 as LQKENI. The V and J ends lost 3 bases and 2 bases, in that order; junction bases with no gene match: 2. The chain's CDR3 is CASSPDRGTYNEQFF. In DNA form, the CDR3 reads TGTGCCAGCTCACCGGACAGGGGAACCTACAATGAGCAGTTCTTC.

V and J are TRBV19 and TRBJ1-1, with TRBD1 as a possible D gene (6 bases). V was pared by 3 bases and J by 2 bases, with 16 bases between. This CDR3 has 16 residues. Germline assignment: CDR1 LNHDA and CDR2 SQIVND (reference sequence). CDR3 coding DNA: TGTGCCAGTAGTATGAGCGGGGGCGAATCCAACACTGAAGCTTTCTTT. It is translated as CASSMSGGESNTEAFF.

The CDR3 DNA is TGTGCCAGCAGGACAGGGCATAGCAATCAGCCCCAGCATTTT. This codes for CASRTGHSNQPQHF. This chain joins TRBV28 and TRBJ1-5; 7 nucleotides agree with TRBD1. The CDR3 runs to 14 residues. V was pared by 6 bases and J by 0 bases, with 2 bases of the junction left unmatched. CDR1 and CDR2 from the germline V gene are MDHEN and SYDVKM.

V gene TRBV18 combines with J gene TRBJ2-6, with D unclear. The length of the CDR3 is 18 residues. The V gene's germline CDR1 is KGHSH and CDR2 LQKENI. V was trimmed by 2 bases and J by 0 bases, leaving 14 bases between them. Written as DNA, the CDR3 is TGTGCCAGCTCACCAACGCCAGACCTAAGCTCTGGGGCCAACGTCCTGACTTTC. Protein sequence: CASSPTPDLSSGANVLTF.

The chain joins TRBV25-1 to TRBJ1-2, with TRBD1 as a possible D gene (5 bases). The germline CDR1 and CDR2 sequences are MGHDK and SYGVNS. The CDR3 covers 15 residues. Trimming removed 6 bases at V and 6 bases at J, with 20 bases between. In nucleotides, the CDR3 is TGTGCCAGCAGCGTCACCCCGGGACTGGGCCATGGCTACACCTTC. It is translated as CASSVTPGLGHGYTF.

The chain carries TRBV5-8 and TRBJ1-5, with D unclear. Germline assignment: CDR1 SGHTS and CDR2 YDEGEE. This CDR3 has 11 amino acids. Trimming pared 3 bases from V and 7 bases from J, leaving 5 bases between. The CDR3 DNA sequence: TGTGCCAGCAGCTATGGACAGCCCCAGCATTTT. Translation gives CASSYGQPQHF.

J is TRBJ2-7 and V is TRBV11-2; TRBD1 matches at 8 bases. V lost 5 bases and J lost 3; bases outside the gene matches: 9. Per germline, CDR1 SGHAT and CDR2 FQNNGV. CDR3 size: 15 residues. CDR3 nucleotide sequence: TGTGCCAGCAGCCCTCCGACAGGGGCAAACTACGAGCAGTACTTC. It specifies CASSPPTGANYEQYF.